Each of the 5 T cell receptor beta chains below was sequenced from the same sample in a study of blood T cell repertoires in COVID-19. The table came from immunoSEQ multiplex PCR; TCRdb's copy has only in-frame clones and leaves some out. The repertoire holds about 360,000 clones, around 80% seen once, with 2.5% to 3% in the top ten. The specimen was peripheral blood. Every receptor here comes from a man aged 25-40 years with active or convalescent COVID-19.

The chain uses TRBV9 and TRBJ2-3; D perhaps matches TRBD1 (5 bases). This CDR3 has 14 amino acids. The V and J ends lost 0 bases and 6 bases respectively, with 11 bases between them. CDR1 is SGDLS and CDR2 is YYNGEE in the germline V gene. CDR3 amino acids: CASSVGLPGDTQYF. CDR3 coding DNA: TGTGCCAGCAGCGTAGGCCTCCCAGGGGATACGCAGTATTTT.

This rearrangement joins TRBV5-1 to TRBJ2-1; TRBD2 matches at 9 bases. Trimming took 0 bases from V and 5 from J; bases not matched to a gene: 6. This CDR3 is built from 16 residues. Germline CDR1 SGHRS, CDR2 YFSETQ. In nucleotides, the CDR3 is TGCGCCAGCAGCTTGGAGGCGGGGGGGATAAACAATGAGCAGTTCTTC. Translating gives CASSLEAGGINNEQFF.

This clone was picked up one time. The chain links TRBV18 to TRBJ2-7; 7 bases match TRBD1. Germline V gene lookup returns CDR1 KGHSH and CDR2 LQKENI. This CDR3 region has 15 residues. The junction had 11 bases not matched to a gene; V was cut back by 3 bases and J by 6 bases. The CDR3 region has the DNA TGTGCCAGCTCACCTATCAAAGACAGGGCGGGCGAGCAGTACTTC. It encodes CASSPIKDRAGEQYF. The full variable domain, completed using reference TRBV18 and TRBJ2-7, is NAGVMQNPRHLVRRRGQEARLRCSPMKGHSHVYWYRQLPEEGLKFMVYLQKENIIDESGMPKERFSAEFPKEGPSILRIQQVVRGDSAAYFCASSPIKDRAGEQYFGPGTRLTVT.

V usage is TRBV5-1 and J usage is TRBJ2-5; 13 nucleotides match TRBD2. Germline V gene lookup returns CDR1 SGHRS and CDR2 YFSETQ. The J segment lost 3 bases and the V segment lost 0 bases, leaving 5 bases of the junction unmatched. This CDR3 has 17 residues. The CDR3 here is CASSLGTTSGREETQYF. As DNA, the CDR3 is TGCGCCAGCAGCTTGGGGACTACTAGCGGGAGGGAAGAGACCCAGTACTTC.

The J gene is TRBJ2-1, the V gene TRBV6-4; D perhaps matches TRBD2 (6 bases). The CDR3 covers 13 residues. Germline assignment: CDR1 MRHNA and CDR2 SNTAGT. V lost 5 bases to trimming and J lost 15 bases, with 20 bases between them. The CDR3, as DNA: TGTGCCAGCAGTAGGGAGGTAACGGGACTTCCGTTCTTC. Translated, it gives CASSREVTGLPFF.